This TCR beta chain was sequenced during a study of blood T cell repertoires in COVID-19. Study summary: The United States, Italy and Spain were the sources of the acute and convalescent COVID-19 samples.

V lost 8 bases and J lost 5, with 21 bases in between. The length of the CDR3 is 15 residues. Germline assignment: CDR1 SEHNR and CDR2 FQNEAQ (reference sequence). This clone was counted between two and nine times. Original handling: Using reference gene primer amplification, nucleated cell counts were estimated. Method: immunoSEQ multiplex PCR; TCRdb's copy keeps in-frame clones and lacks some. The V and J calls and clone size come from that table; D and trimming were worked out from the DNA. The top ten hold approximately 7.3% of the sample, which has roughly 350,000 clones, roughly 86% seen once. The sample taken for sequencing was peripheral blood. The J gene is TRBJ1-2, the V gene TRBV7-9; possible D gene TRBD1, 6 bases. The receptor was isolated from a woman aged 70-85 years with COVID-19, enrolled during active disease. The CDR3 loop is CASWDVQGSGYGYTF. CDR3 sequence (DNA): TGTGCCAGCTGGGATGTACAGGGTTCAGGATATGGCTACACCTTC.